The next 15 T cell receptor beta chains were all read from a single sample in a study of cytomegalovirus exposure and HLA in healthy donors. PCR amplification relied on 60 Vbeta primers (plus 13 Jbeta primers). Data came from immunoSEQ multiplex PCR; TCRdb stores just in-frame clones and leaves some out. The sample lists approximately 180,000 clones, 65% to 85% occurring once. The source material was PBMCs. These receptor sequences come from a man aged 18 to 30 in good health and CMV-seronegative.

V is TRBV29-1 and J is TRBJ2-3, with D unclear. V was pared by 6 bases and J by 6 bases, with 7 bases between. The CDR3 is made up of 10 amino acids. Germline values: CDR1 SQVTM, CDR2 ANQGSEA. DNA of the CDR3: TGCAGCGTCAAAATGGATACGCAGTATTTT. Its translation is CSVKMDTQYF.

The gene calls are TRBV9 and TRBJ2-1; TRBD2 agrees at 7 bases. Germline CDR1 SGDLS, CDR2 YYNGEE. Losses at the gene ends were 4 bases for V and 4 bases for J; bases not matched to a gene: 8. This CDR3 is 15 amino acids long. The CDR3 coding sequence is TGTGCCAGCAGCTCTGGGGGGGGGATTTACAATGAGCAGTTCTTC. Encoded protein: CASSSGGGIYNEQFF.

V usage is TRBV18 and J usage is TRBJ2-2; 7 bases are a match to TRBD1. The germline gives CDR1 KGHSH, CDR2 LQKENI. The CDR3 is 16 amino acids. Trimming took 3 bases from V and 3 from J; bases not matched to a gene: 7. CDR3 amino acids: CASSPGRGRDTGELFF. CDR3 bases: TGTGCCAGCTCACCGGGAAGGGGGCGCGACACCGGGGAGCTGTTTTTT. Filled out from reference TRBV18 and TRBJ2-2, the complete variable domain reads NAGVMQNPRHLVRRRGQEARLRCSPMKGHSHVYWYRQLPEEGLKFMVYLQKENIIDESGMPKERFSAEFPKEGPSILRIQQVVRGDSAAYFCASSPGRGRDTGELFFGEGSRLTVL.

This clone was seen a few times. The V gene is TRBV6-1, the J gene TRBJ1-5; D uncertain. The CDR3 contains 14 residues. V dropped 2 bases and J dropped 3 bases, with 8 bases sitting between them. From germline, CDR1 is MNHNS and CDR2 SASEGT. The CDR3 sequence is CASSERVYNQPQHF. CDR3 nucleotide sequence: TGTGCCAGCAGTGAACGAGTTTACAATCAGCCCCAGCATTTT.

The V call is TRBV15, the J call TRBJ2-2; 9 positions agree with TRBD1. V gave up 2 bases and J gave up 1 base; unmatched junction bases: 8. The CDR3 loop spans 18 amino acids. CDR1 is LNHNV, CDR2 YYDKDF, per germline (reference sequence). The CDR3 region has the DNA TGTGCCACCAGCAGACAAGAACCGGGACAGGGGAACACCGGGGAGCTGTTTTTT. It is translated as CATSRQEPGQGNTGELFF.

This rearrangement joins TRBV6-6 to TRBJ1-6; the D gene is possibly TRBD1 (6 bases). Per the germline V gene, CDR1 is MNHNY and CDR2 is SVGAGI (reference sequence). There are 16 residues in the CDR3. Between the trimmed V and J ends, which lost 0 bases and 8 bases, there was a span of 14 bases. CDR3 amino acids: CASSYSGQPWDSPLHF. In DNA form, the CDR3 reads TGTGCCAGCAGTTACTCTGGACAGCCTTGGGATTCACCCCTCCACTTT.

This chain's CDR3 is CASRPRETNEQFF. The DNA of the CDR3 is TGCGCCAGCAGACCTCGGGAGACCAATGAGCAGTTCTTC. The chain combines TRBV10-1 with TRBJ2-1; maybe TRBD2 (6 bases). Trimming removed 6 bases from V and 6 bases from J, with 12 bases in between. Germline V gives CDR1 WNHNN, CDR2 SYGVQD (reference sequence). This CDR3 contains 13 residues.

This sequence joins TRBV7-9 and TRBJ2-7; the match to TRBD2 covers 14 bases. The CDR3 runs to 15 residues. The V segment lost 4 bases and the J segment 5 bases; nucleotides outside the gene matches: 4. Germline V gene sequence: CDR1 SEHNR, CDR2 FQNEAQ (reference sequence). DNA of the CDR3: TGTGCCAGCAGCTGGGGGACTAGCGGGAGCAACGAGCAGTACTTC. Its protein product is CASSWGTSGSNEQYF. Using reference TRBV7-9 and TRBJ2-7 for the parts outside the CDR3, the full variable domain is DTGVSQNPRHKITKRGQNVTFRCDPISEHNRLYWYRQTLGQGPEFLTYFQNEAQLEKSRLLSDRFSAERPKGSFSTLEIQRTEQGDSAMYLCASSWGTSGSNEQYFGPGTRLTVT.

This rearrangement joins TRBV5-1 to TRBJ2-1, with 10 nucleotides matching TRBD2. CDR1 is SGHRS, CDR2 YFSETQ, per germline. V lost 1 base to trimming and J lost 4 bases; unmatched junction nucleotides: 26. CDR3 size: 23 residues. The CDR3 loop is CASSLRVSGGPRGSIPLYNEQFF. The CDR3 DNA reads as TGCGCCAGCAGCTTGAGGGTTAGCGGGGGGCCGAGGGGGTCCATTCCTTTATACAATGAGCAGTTCTTC.

This chain uses TRBV29-1 with TRBJ2-7, with TRBD2 matching 7 bases. Trimming at V came to 4 bases and at J to 1 base, leaving 4 bases not matched to a gene. The CDR3 totals 13 residues. Germline V gives CDR1 SQVTM, CDR2 ANQGSEA. CDR3 amino acids: CSVVTSQSYEQYF. The CDR3 DNA is TGCAGCGTTGTGACTAGCCAATCCTACGAGCAGTACTTC.

The J gene is TRBJ1-5, the V gene TRBV19; 9 positions agree with TRBD1. This CDR3 spans 14 amino acids. Germline CDR1 and CDR2: LNHDA and SQIVND (reference sequence). Trimming removed 6 bases from V and 9 bases from J; junction bases left unmatched: 9. Written as DNA, the CDR3 is TGTGCCAGTAGCCTTACAGGGGGCGGGAGGCCCCAGCATTTT. Translating gives CASSLTGGGRPQHF.

The V call is TRBV27, the J call TRBJ2-1, with 9 bases lining up with TRBD1. The germline V gene has CDR1 MNHEY and CDR2 SMNVEV (reference sequence). CDR3 length: 14 residues. The trim removed 4 bases at V and 9 bases at J, leaving 7 bases unmatched. The DNA for the CDR3 is TGTGCCAGCAGTTCGTTCGGGACAGGGTCTGAGCAGTTCTTC. Protein product: CASSSFGTGSEQFF.

The genes are TRBV5-6 and TRBJ2-2, with TRBD1 matching 9 bases. V was pared by 4 bases and J by 3 bases, with 10 bases of the junction left unmatched. The CDR3 consists of 17 residues. Germline V gene lookup returns CDR1 SGHDT and CDR2 YYEEEE. The CDR3 here is CASSIHWDRADTGELFF. The CDR3 DNA follows: TGTGCCAGCAGCATACACTGGGACAGGGCAGACACCGGGGAGCTGTTTTTT.

This sequence joins TRBV7-2 and TRBJ1-1; 7 nucleotides agree with TRBD1. V shed 4 bases and J 1 base; nucleotides not matched to a gene: 3. Germline CDR1 is SGHTA and CDR2 is FQGNSA. There are 14 residues in the CDR3. The CDR3 reads CASSSRGPNTEAFF. CDR3 coding DNA: TGTGCCAGCAGCTCGAGGGGGCCGAACACTGAAGCTTTCTTT.

This rearrangement joins TRBV4-3 to TRBJ1-1, with D uncertain. Looked up from germline, CDR1 is LGHNA and CDR2 is YSLEER. Trimming pared 3 bases from V and 8 bases from J, leaving 19 bases between. The CDR3 is 15 amino acids. CDR3 DNA sequence: TGCGCCAGCAGCCACCGGGATACGGGCAGGCGGGAAGCTTTCTTT. It yields the protein CASSHRDTGRREAFF.